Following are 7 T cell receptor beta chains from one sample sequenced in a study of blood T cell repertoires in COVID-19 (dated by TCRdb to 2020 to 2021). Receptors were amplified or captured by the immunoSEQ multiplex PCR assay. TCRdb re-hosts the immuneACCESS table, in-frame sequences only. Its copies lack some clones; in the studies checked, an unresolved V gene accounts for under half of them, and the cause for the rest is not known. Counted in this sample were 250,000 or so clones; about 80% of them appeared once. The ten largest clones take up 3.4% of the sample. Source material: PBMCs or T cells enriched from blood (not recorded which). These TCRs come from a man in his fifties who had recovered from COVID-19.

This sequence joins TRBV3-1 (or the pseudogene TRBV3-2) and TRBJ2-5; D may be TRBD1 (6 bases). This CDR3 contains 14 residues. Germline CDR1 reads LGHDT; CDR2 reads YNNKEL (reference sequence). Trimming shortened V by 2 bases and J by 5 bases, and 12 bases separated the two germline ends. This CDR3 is CASSQQGTGETQYF. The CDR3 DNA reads TGTGCCAGCAGCCAACAGGGGACCGGGGAGACCCAGTACTTC.

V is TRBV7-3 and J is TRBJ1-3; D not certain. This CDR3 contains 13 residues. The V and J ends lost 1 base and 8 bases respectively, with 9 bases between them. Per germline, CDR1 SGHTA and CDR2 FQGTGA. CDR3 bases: TGTGCCAGCAGCTTAAATTCCGGTGACACCATATATTTT. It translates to CASSLNSGDTIYF.

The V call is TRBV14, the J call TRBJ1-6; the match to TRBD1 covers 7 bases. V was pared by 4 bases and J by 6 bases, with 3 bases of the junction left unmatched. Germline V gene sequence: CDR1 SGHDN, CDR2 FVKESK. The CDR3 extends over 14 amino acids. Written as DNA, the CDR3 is TGTGCCAGCAGCCTCGGGACAGTTAATTCACCCCTCCACTTT. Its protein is CASSLGTVNSPLHF.

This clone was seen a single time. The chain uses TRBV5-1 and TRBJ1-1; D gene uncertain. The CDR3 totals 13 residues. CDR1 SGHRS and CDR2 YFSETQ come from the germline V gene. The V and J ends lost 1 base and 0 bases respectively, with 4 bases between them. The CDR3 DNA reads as TGCGCCAGCAGCTTGTATATGAACACTGAAGCTTTCTTT. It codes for CASSLYMNTEAFF.

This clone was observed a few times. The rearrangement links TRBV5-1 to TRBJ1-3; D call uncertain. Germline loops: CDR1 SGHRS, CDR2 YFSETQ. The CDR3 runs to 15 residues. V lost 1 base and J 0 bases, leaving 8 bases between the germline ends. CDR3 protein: CASSLSGDSGNTIYF. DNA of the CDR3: TGCGCCAGCAGCTTGTCGGGAGACTCTGGAAACACCATATATTTT.

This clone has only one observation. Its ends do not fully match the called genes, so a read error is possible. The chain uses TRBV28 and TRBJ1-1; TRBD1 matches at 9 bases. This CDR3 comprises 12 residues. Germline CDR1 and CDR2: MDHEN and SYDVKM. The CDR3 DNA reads TGTGCCAGGGGGAGGGGAGGGACAGGGTTCAAATTT. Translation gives CARGRGGTGFKF.

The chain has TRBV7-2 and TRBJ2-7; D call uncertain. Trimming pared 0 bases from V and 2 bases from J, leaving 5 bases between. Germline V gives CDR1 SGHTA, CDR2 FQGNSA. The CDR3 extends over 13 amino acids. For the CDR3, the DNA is TGTGCCAGCAGCTTAGCGGCCACCTACGAGCAGTACTTC. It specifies CASSLAATYEQYF.